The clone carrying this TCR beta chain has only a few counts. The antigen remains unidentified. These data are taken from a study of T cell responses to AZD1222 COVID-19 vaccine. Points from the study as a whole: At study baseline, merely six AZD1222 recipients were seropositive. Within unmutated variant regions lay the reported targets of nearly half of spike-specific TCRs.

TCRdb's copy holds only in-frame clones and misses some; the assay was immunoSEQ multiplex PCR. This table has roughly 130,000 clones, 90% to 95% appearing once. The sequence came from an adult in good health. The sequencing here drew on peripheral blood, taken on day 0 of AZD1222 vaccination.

CDR3 sequence reads: CASSKGIAEDTGELFF. The CDR3 DNA reads as TGTGCCAGCAGTAAAGGAATAGCGGAGGACACCGGGGAGCTGTTTTTT. The rearrangement uses TRBV25-1 and TRBJ2-2, with TRBD2 as a possible D gene (6 bases). Germline V gene data show CDR1 as MGHDK and CDR2 as SYGVNS. Deletions cut 5 bases from V and 3 bases from J, with 16 bases between. CDR3 size: 16 residues.